This entry features one T cell receptor (beta chain) sequence. This sample stems from a study of T cells of healthy individuals. TCRdb processed the 5' RACE reads anew with MiXCR; each CDR3 protein has one entry. This sample has about 82,000 distinct CDR3 sequences, with about 4.8% found just once. The CDR3 is made up of 13 amino acids. With 6 bases removed from V and 4 bases from J, the gap between germline ends came to 13 bases. CDR1 and CDR2 (germline): MDHEN, SYDVKM. The chain is built from TRBV28 and TRBJ2-7; D gene unclear. This TCR derives from a female donor in good health. The CDR3 here is CASSPRVRYEQYF. For the CDR3, the DNA is TGTGCCAGCAGCCCCCGTGTGCGGTACGAGCAGTACTTC.